This T cell receptor (beta chain) was sequenced in a study of T cell changes during pregnancy in multiple sclerosis. Germline-derived CDR1 and CDR2 are SGHNT and YYREEE (reference sequence). The CDR3 runs to 15 residues. V dropped 4 bases and J dropped 2; count of bases not matched to a gene: 6. TCRdb's copy holds only in-frame clones and misses some; the assay was immunoSEQ multiplex PCR. Among about 70,000 clones, more than 90% were seen once, and the ten largest hold 2% to 2.5%. This TCR was recovered from a female donor in good health, enrolled as a control in a pregnancy study. The input for sequencing was peripheral blood, taken in the second trimester of pregnancy. The chain joins TRBV5-4 to TRBJ2-7; 10 nucleotides line up with TRBD1. The CDR3 DNA reads TGTGCCAGCAGCATCCGGGACAGGGGCCCCTACGAGCAGTACTTC. Translated, it gives CASSIRDRGPYEQYF.